This T cell receptor beta chain comes out of a study of T-cell reconstitution after alpha-beta-depleted transplantation in children. Trimming took off 7 bases at V and 1 base at J, with 9 bases between the two ends. The CDR3 has 13 amino acids. Germline CDR1 is SNHLY and CDR2 is FYNNEI. During its preparation, the TCRbeta library received unique molecular identifiers. TCRdb processed the PCR reads anew with MiXCR; each CDR3 protein has one entry. This sample has roughly 500,000 distinct CDR3 sequences, with 30% to 35% found just once. This clonotype was picked up one time. This sequence originates from a human donor who donated a stem cell graft to a child with aplastic anemia. This chain uses TRBV2 with TRBJ2-3, with D uncertain. The source was PBMCs from the stem cell graft donor, collected from the stem cell graft. The CDR3 coding sequence is TGTGCCAGCAAACGGCTAGGCACAGATACGCAGTATTTT. Translated, it gives CASKRLGTDTQYF.